This is a list of T cell receptor beta chains from one sample in a study of Tregs in tolerant kidney transplant recipients. TCRdb's copy holds only in-frame clones and misses some; the assay was immunoSEQ multiplex PCR. The sample comprises tens of thousands of clones, nearly 98% of which are singletons, and around 0.34% rests with the top ten. This material consisted of Tregs from blood, taken before the transplant. Receptor source: a human donor who received a combined kidney and bone marrow transplant. Both conserved end residues are part of each CDR3. The D gene is left open where the match is weak. Expanded clones get a size class; other rows say once, few or many, or leave the size out.

clone size: -
J gene: TRBJ1-1
D gene: -
V gene: TRBV7-9
CDR3 DNA: TGTGCCAGCAGCGCCCTGTCAGGGATGGGAACTGAAGCTTTCTTT
CDR3 protein: CASSALSGMGTEAFF

clone size: -
J gene: TRBJ2-4
D gene: -
V gene: TRBV7-8
CDR3 DNA: TGTGCCAGCAGCTTGACTCAGGGGGCCAAAAACATTCAGTACTTC
CDR3 protein: CASSLTQGAKNIQYF

clone size: -
J gene: TRBJ1-2
D gene: -
V gene: TRBV28
CDR3 DNA: TGTGCCAGCCGGGCAACAGGATCGGCCGGCTACACCTTC
CDR3 protein: CASRATGSAGYTF

clone size: -
J gene: TRBJ2-1
D gene: TRBD1
V gene: TRBV4-2
CDR3 DNA: TGTGCCAGCAGCCAAGGAAAAACAGGGGATGAGCAGTTCTTC
CDR3 protein: CASSQGKTGDEQFF

clone size: -
J gene: TRBJ2-4
D gene: TRBD2
V gene: TRBV4-1
CDR3 DNA: TGCGCCAGCAGCCTTGCGACTAGCCTCTACATTCAGTACTTC
CDR3 protein: CASSLATSLYIQYF

clone size: -
J gene: TRBJ2-1
D gene: -
V gene: TRBV5-1
CDR3 DNA: TGCGCCAGCACGGTAGACAGCTCCTACAATGAGCAGTTCTTC
CDR3 protein: CASTVDSSYNEQFF

clone size: -
J gene: TRBJ2-2
D gene: -
V gene: TRBV7-7
CDR3 DNA: TGTGCCAGCAGCTTAGGCTTGTGGCAATCGAACACCGGGGAGCTGTTTTTT
CDR3 protein: CASSLGLWQSNTGELFF

clone size: -
J gene: TRBJ2-1
D gene: TRBD2
V gene: TRBV9
CDR3 DNA: TGTGCCAGCAGCGGGCATCCGGGACTAGCGGGGGGCCTTTACAATGAGCAGTTCTTC
CDR3 protein: CASSGHPGLAGGLYNEQFF

clone size: -
J gene: TRBJ2-7
D gene: -
V gene: TRBV6-5
CDR3 DNA: TGTGCCAGCAGTTACTCGACTGGCAGAGAGTACTTC
CDR3 protein: CASSYSTGREYF

clone size: -
J gene: TRBJ2-5
D gene: -
V gene: TRBV5-6
CDR3 DNA: TGTGCCAGCAGCTTGAAGATAGTGTACCAAGAGACCCAGTACTTC
CDR3 protein: CASSLKIVYQETQYF

clone size: -
J gene: TRBJ2-5
D gene: -
V gene: TRBV20-1
CDR3 DNA: TGCAGTGCTGGGGGCCGTCAGACCCAGTACTTC
CDR3 protein: CSAGGRQTQYF

clone size: -
J gene: TRBJ2-7
D gene: -
V gene: TRBV15
CDR3 DNA: TGTGCCACCAGCAGGGGGGGAAGCTACGAGCAGTACTTC
CDR3 protein: CATSRGGSYEQYF

clone size: -
J gene: TRBJ1-2
D gene: TRBD1
V gene: TRBV6-5
CDR3 DNA: TGTGCCAGCAGTCCAGGGGGCGGGGACTATGGCTACACCTTC
CDR3 protein: CASSPGGGDYGYTF

clone size: -
J gene: TRBJ1-2
D gene: -
V gene: TRBV25-1
CDR3 DNA: TGTGCCAGCAGTGAATTTCCTGGGGCTACTGGCTACACCTTC
CDR3 protein: CASSEFPGATGYTF

clone size: -
J gene: TRBJ2-2
D gene: -
V gene: TRBV21-1
CDR3 DNA: TGTGCCAGCAGCAAAGTAACGGGATGGACAGGGATGGCCGGGGAGCTGTTTTTT
CDR3 protein: CASSKVTGWTGMAGELFF

clone size: -
J gene: TRBJ2-1
D gene: -
V gene: TRBV10-3
CDR3 DNA: TGTGCCATCAGGCTAGGTTCAGCTGAGCAGTTCTTC
CDR3 protein: CAIRLGSAEQFF

clone size: -
J gene: TRBJ1-2
D gene: TRBD1
V gene: TRBV6-6
CDR3 DNA: TGTGCCAGCAGAGGCCGGGACAGGGGCCTCGTCTATGGCTACACCTTC
CDR3 protein: CASRGRDRGLVYGYTF

clone size: -
J gene: TRBJ2-5
D gene: -
V gene: TRBV4-2
CDR3 DNA: TGTGCCAGCAGCCAAGGTAACAGGCGAGAGGAGACCCAGTACTTC
CDR3 protein: CASSQGNRREETQYF

clone size: -
J gene: TRBJ1-2
D gene: TRBD1
V gene: TRBV6-6
CDR3 DNA: TGTGCCAGCTCCCGGACAGGGAGGTATGGCTACACCTTC
CDR3 protein: CASSRTGRYGYTF

clone size: -
J gene: TRBJ2-1
D gene: TRBD2
V gene: TRBV6-4
CDR3 DNA: TGTGCCAGCAGTAGCGGGGGTGATTACAATGAGCAGTTCTTC
CDR3 protein: CASSSGGDYNEQFF

clone size: -
J gene: TRBJ1-2
D gene: TRBD1
V gene: TRBV5-1
CDR3 DNA: TGCGCCAGCAGCTTGGCCGGGACAGTTAACTATGGCTACACCTTC
CDR3 protein: CASSLAGTVNYGYTF

clone size: -
J gene: TRBJ2-1
D gene: TRBD1
V gene: TRBV2
CDR3 DNA: TGTGCCAGCAGCCCGGACAGGGCCTCCTACAATGAGCAGTTCTTC
CDR3 protein: CASSPDRASYNEQFF

clone size: -
J gene: TRBJ2-5
D gene: TRBD1
V gene: TRBV6-5
CDR3 DNA: TGTGCCAGCAGTTACTCCAGGGGGCGCGGGGAGACCCAGTACTTC
CDR3 protein: CASSYSRGRGETQYF

clone size: -
J gene: TRBJ2-1
D gene: TRBD2
V gene: TRBV19
CDR3 DNA: TGTGCCAGTAGTGCCCTTAGCGGGAGTGAATACAATGAGCAGTTCTTC
CDR3 protein: CASSALSGSEYNEQFF

clone size: -
J gene: TRBJ1-2
D gene: TRBD1
V gene: TRBV25-1
CDR3 DNA: TGTGCCAGCAGCCGATGGGGACAGGGGAGCTATGGCTACACCTTC
CDR3 protein: CASSRWGQGSYGYTF

clone size: -
J gene: TRBJ1-2
D gene: -
V gene: TRBV7-2
CDR3 DNA: TGTGCCAGCAGCTTGTCGCGACAGGCCTATGGCTACACCTTC
CDR3 protein: CASSLSRQAYGYTF

clone size: -
J gene: TRBJ1-3
D gene: -
V gene: TRBV19
CDR3 DNA: TGTGCCAGTAGTATTTTGCGACAGGACTCTGGAAACACCATATATTTT
CDR3 protein: CASSILRQDSGNTIYF

clone size: -
J gene: TRBJ2-2
D gene: TRBD2
V gene: TRBV5-8
CDR3 DNA: TGTGCCAGCACCCTCCCGGGGGGGAACACCGGGGAGCTGTTTTTT
CDR3 protein: CASTLPGGNTGELFF

clone size: -
J gene: TRBJ1-5
D gene: -
V gene: TRBV6-1
CDR3 DNA: TGTGCCAGCAGTGAAACGGCAGCGGCCCAGCATTTT
CDR3 protein: CASSETAAAQHF

clone size: -
J gene: TRBJ2-7
D gene: -
V gene: TRBV5-1
CDR3 DNA: TGCGCCAGCAGCTTGGCCCGGGGGTACGAGCAGTACTTC
CDR3 protein: CASSLARGYEQYF

clone size: -
J gene: TRBJ2-7
D gene: -
V gene: TRBV11-3
CDR3 DNA: TGTGCCAGCAGCTTAGCACGACACTCTCCCGAGCAGTACTTC
CDR3 protein: CASSLARHSPEQYF

clone size: -
J gene: TRBJ2-4
D gene: -
V gene: TRBV5-1
CDR3 DNA: TGCGCCAGCAGCAAGAACACCGGGACATATGGGGCCATTCAGTACTTC
CDR3 protein: CASSKNTGTYGAIQYF

clone size: -
J gene: TRBJ2-2
D gene: TRBD2
V gene: TRBV4-2
CDR3 DNA: TGTGCCAGCAGCCAACGGACTAGCGGAGGGGTTTCCGGGGAGCTGTTTTTT
CDR3 protein: CASSQRTSGGVSGELFF

clone size: once
J gene: TRBJ1-1
D gene: -
V gene: TRBV7-3
CDR3 DNA: TGTGCCAGCAGCTTCACGGGACATCCGAACACTGAAGCTTTCTTT
CDR3 protein: CASSFTGHPNTEAFF

clone size: -
J gene: TRBJ2-7
D gene: -
V gene: TRBV7-6
CDR3 DNA: TGTGCCAGCAGCTTAAGGGGACACTACGAGCAGTACTTC
CDR3 protein: CASSLRGHYEQYF

clone size: -
J gene: TRBJ1-4
D gene: -
V gene: TRBV9
CDR3 DNA: TGTGCCAGCAGCACGCGGAGGGCAGGCCGGTACGGTGAAAAACTGTTTTTT
CDR3 protein: CASSTRRAGRYGEKLFF

clone size: -
J gene: TRBJ2-7
D gene: TRBD2
V gene: TRBV5-6
CDR3 DNA: TGTGCCAGCAGTACGTCCGGGACTAGTGAAACCTACGAGCAGTACTTC
CDR3 protein: CASSTSGTSETYEQYF

clone size: -
J gene: TRBJ2-2
D gene: -
V gene: TRBV7-2
CDR3 DNA: TGTGCCAGCAGCGTAGACATAACGAACACCGGGGAGCTGTTTTTT
CDR3 protein: CASSVDITNTGELFF

clone size: -
J gene: TRBJ1-2
D gene: TRBD1
V gene: TRBV19
CDR3 DNA: TGTGCCAGTAGAGCCGGACAGGGAAGTGGCTACACCTTC
CDR3 protein: CASRAGQGSGYTF

clone size: -
J gene: TRBJ2-4
D gene: -
V gene: TRBV7-2
CDR3 DNA: TGTGCCAGCAGCCCGTCAGGAGGAACGGAAAACATTCAGTACTTC
CDR3 protein: CASSPSGGTENIQYF

clone size: -
J gene: TRBJ2-1
D gene: -
V gene: TRBV5-1
CDR3 DNA: TGCGCCAGCAGCATACTCCTAGCGATAAACTACAATGAGCAGTTCTTC
CDR3 protein: CASSILLAINYNEQFF

clone size: -
J gene: TRBJ1-1
D gene: TRBD1
V gene: TRBV25-1
CDR3 DNA: TGTGCCAGCAGCCGGACAGGTACCAAGGTGAAGGCCGAAGCTTTCTTT
CDR3 protein: CASSRTGTKVKAEAFF

clone size: -
J gene: TRBJ2-1
D gene: TRBD2
V gene: TRBV9
CDR3 DNA: TGTGCCAGCAGCGTAGTTGGAATCGGGACTAGCGGGCAGTCCTACAATGAGCAGTTCTTC
CDR3 protein: CASSVVGIGTSGQSYNEQFF

clone size: once
J gene: TRBJ2-3
D gene: -
V gene: TRBV7-2
CDR3 DNA: TGTGCCAGCAGCTTAGGAGGAATCCGCACAGATACGCAGTATTTT
CDR3 protein: CASSLGGIRTDTQYF

clone size: -
J gene: TRBJ2-1
D gene: TRBD2
V gene: TRBV5-4
CDR3 DNA: TGTGCCAGCAGCTTGCGGGGGGGCCAATGGAATGAGCAGTTCTTC
CDR3 protein: CASSLRGGQWNEQFF